This TCR beta chain stems from a study of blood T cell repertoires in COVID-19. Study background: Acute-phase and convalescent COVID-19 samples originated in the United States, Italy and Spain. T cells, B-cell-depleted T cells, or PBMCs supplied cDNA or gDNA.

Per the study methods: Reference gene primer amplification in the assay estimated nucleated cell counts. Assay: immunoSEQ multiplex PCR; the TCRdb copy retains only in-frame clones and omits some. V and J calls plus clone size are reproduced from that table; the DNA served to infer D and trimming. Of 150,000 to 200,000 clones listed, 82% are singletons. Looked up from germline, CDR1 is SGHDT and CDR2 is YYEEEE. The CDR3 is made up of 15 amino acids. The V gene lost 2 bases and the J gene lost 5 bases, with 15 bases spanning the gap. This TCR derives from a woman of 80 years or more with acute or convalescent COVID-19. Sequenced: peripheral blood. The rearrangement joins TRBV5-6 to TRBJ2-3, with D perhaps matching TRBD2 (6 bases). CDR3 coding DNA: TGTGCCAGCAGCTTTCCAGGGACTGCTGGAGATACGCAGTATTTT. The encoded protein is CASSFPGTAGDTQYF.